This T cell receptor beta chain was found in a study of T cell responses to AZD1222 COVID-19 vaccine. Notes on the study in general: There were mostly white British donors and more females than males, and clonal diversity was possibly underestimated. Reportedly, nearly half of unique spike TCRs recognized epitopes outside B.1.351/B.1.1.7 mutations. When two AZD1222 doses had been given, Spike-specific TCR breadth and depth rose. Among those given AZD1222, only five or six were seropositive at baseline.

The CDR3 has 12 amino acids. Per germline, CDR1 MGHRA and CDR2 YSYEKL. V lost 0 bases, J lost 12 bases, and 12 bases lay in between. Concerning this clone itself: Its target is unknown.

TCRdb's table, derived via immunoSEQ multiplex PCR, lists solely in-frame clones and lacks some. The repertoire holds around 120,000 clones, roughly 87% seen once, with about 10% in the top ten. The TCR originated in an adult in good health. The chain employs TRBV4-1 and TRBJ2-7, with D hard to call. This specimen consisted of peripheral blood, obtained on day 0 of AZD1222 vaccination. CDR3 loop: CASSQDQMNPYF. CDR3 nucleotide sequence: TGCGCCAGCAGCCAAGATCAGATGAACCCGTACTTC.